What follows describes a single TCR beta chain. Its antigen is undetermined. Using immunoSEQ multiplex PCR, the repertoire was profiled, and TCRdb retains in-frame clones only, with some absent. The table lists more than 15,000 clones, under 70% of them singletons. Cohort: HPV-negative, locally advanced oral cavity squamous cell carcinoma patients. No culture or expansion preceded analysis of these blood cells. With 1 base removed from V and 3 bases from J, the gap between germline ends came to 12 bases. Germline CDR1 and CDR2: LNHNV and YYDKDF (reference sequence). This CDR3 spans 15 amino acids. The data stem from a study of neoadjuvant anti-PD-1 for oral cavity cancer. Across the study: Patients without progression got a fourth dose around day 43. Study-wide results and limits: Treg/Th17 ratio rose with pretreatment blood and fell with post-treatment tumor TCRbeta clonality.

This material consisted of PBMCs, taken before nivolumab (anti-PD-1) treatment. This chain uses TRBV15 with TRBJ1-2; possible D gene TRBD1, 5 bases. This TCR came from a person between 40 and 79 years old with oral cavity squamous cell carcinoma. CDR3 nucleotides: TGTGCCACCAGCAGAGGGGCGGGGGTAGACTATGGCTACACCTTC. Translation: CATSRGAGVDYGYTF.